This is a list of T cell receptor beta chains from one sample in a study of blood T cell repertoires in COVID-19. Measured with immunoSEQ multiplex PCR; TCRdb has only the in-frame clones, and not every one. The data contain 65,000 to 70,000 clones, around 80% of them singletons. The specimen sequenced was peripheral blood. Source of these receptors: a human donor in a cohort sampled during active COVID-19. Both conserved end residues are part of each CDR3. Fields, in order: clone size, V gene, J gene, D gene, CDR3 protein, CDR3 DNA. A D gene is named only where the DNA matches it firmly. Rows may omit the clone size; those that give it use once, few, many or a size class.

many,TRBV24-1,TRBJ2-3,TRBD2,CATSDPREGSTDTQYF,TGTGCCACCAGTGACCCCCGGGAGGGTAGCACAGATACGCAGTATTTT
NA,TRBV27,TRBJ2-2,TRBD2,CASSLTGLAPSTGELFF,TGTGCCAGCAGTTTAACCGGACTAGCGCCCAGTACCGGGGAGCTGTTTTTT
NA,TRBV19,TRBJ1-5,NA,CASSIIAISNQPQHF,TGTGCCAGTAGTATTATAGCAATTAGCAATCAGCCCCAGCATTTT
NA,TRBV15,TRBJ2-7,NA,CATSRTGTTNYEQYF,TGTGCCACCAGCAGAACCGGGACAACGAACTACGAGCAGTACTTC
NA,TRBV28,TRBJ2-1,NA,CASSRGVIREQFF,TGTGCCAGCAGTCGGGGAGTTATCCGTGAGCAGTTCTTC
NA,TRBV6-6,TRBJ1-1,NA,CASRTGLNTEAFF,TGTGCCAGCAGAACAGGGTTGAACACTGAAGCTTTCTTT
NA,TRBV30,TRBJ2-5,TRBD1,CAWEGQAEETQYF,TGTGCCTGGGAGGGACAGGCAGAAGAGACCCAGTACTTC
NA,TRBV6-1,TRBJ1-5,NA,CASSEYRIGNQPQHF,TGTGCCAGCAGTGAGTACAGGATCGGAAATCAGCCCCAGCATTTT
once,TRBV27,TRBJ1-4,TRBD1,CASGLGTGGEKLFF,TGTGCCAGCGGGCTGGGGACAGGGGGGGAAAAACTGTTTTTT
once,TRBV28,TRBJ2-7,NA,CASRSGEQYF,TGTGCCAGCAGATCGGGGGAGCAGTACTTC
NA,TRBV18,TRBJ2-1,NA,CASSRTDYNEQFF,TGTGCCAGCTCAAGGACAGACTACAATGAGCAGTTCTTC
NA,TRBV5-4,TRBJ2-7,NA,CASEASRGEQYF,TGTGCCAGCGAAGCTAGCCGGGGCGAGCAGTACTTC
NA,TRBV6-2/TRBV6-3,TRBJ2-3,NA,CASSYRTSGKGDTQYF,TGTGCCAGCAGTTACAGGACTTCGGGAAAGGGAGATACGCAGTATTTT
NA,TRBV3-1/TRBV3-2,TRBJ2-1,TRBD2,CASSQYASGINEQFF,TGTGCCAGCAGCCAGTACGCTAGCGGAATTAATGAGCAGTTCTTC